This T cell receptor beta chain was identified during a study of T-cell memory formation after mild COVID-19. The V end was cut by 2 bases, the J end by 6 bases, with 15 bases between. CDR1 is SEHNR and CDR2 is FQNEAQ in the germline V gene (reference sequence). CDR3 length: 15 residues. TCRalpha and TCRbeta libraries used 5'RACE with constant-segment primers and UMIs. TCRdb reanalysed the 5' RACE reads using MiXCR and keeps one entry per CDR3 protein. The sample yields roughly 200,000 distinct CDR3 sequences, about a fifth seen once. The sequence was collected from an adult woman who had mild COVID-19 (a few samples of this study predate the infection). Cell type and time point are not known. This sequence joins TRBV7-9 and TRBJ2-3; D might be TRBD1 or TRBD2, each matching 6 bases. The sequenced sample was PBMCs or a T cell subset sorted from them (not recorded which). This CDR3 is CASSLQGRGRDTQYF. The CDR3 DNA reads TGTGCCAGCAGCTTACAGGGGCGGGGCCGGGATACGCAGTATTTT.